The T cell receptor (beta chain) described here comes from a study of cytomegalovirus exposure and HLA in healthy donors. Concerning this clone itself: Its antigen is still unknown.

Separation from the roughly 700-subject first cohort characterized the roughly 120-subject validation cohort, to which the donors belonged. Study results and limitations: Researchers reported that a few CMV-associated chains were confirmed in vitro as CMV antigen-specific. The listing of about 150 TCR beta chains classed them as cytomegalovirus-associated.

The protocol was immunoSEQ multiplex PCR, while the TCRdb copy is restricted to in-frame clones and leaves out a portion. The table records roughly 63,000 clones, around 90% of them present only once. This TCR was sampled from a woman under 30 in good health and CMV-seronegative. Sequenced: PBMCs.

The DNA of the CDR3 is TGTGCCAGCAGTTTCGGGTCCCCTACGGCCCAGCATTTT. Its protein product is CASSFGSPTAQHF. The chain joins TRBV28 to TRBJ1-5; D call uncertain. This CDR3 region has 13 residues. In germline, CDR1 is MDHEN, CDR2 SYDVKM. V gave up 3 bases and J gave up 11 bases, with 14 bases separating them. Complete variable domain (other parts from reference TRBV28 and TRBJ1-5): DVKVTQSSRYLVKRTGEKVFLECVQDMDHENMFWYRQDPGLGLRLIYFSYDVKMKEKGDIPEGYSVSREKKERFSLILESASTNQTSMYLCASSFGSPTAQHFGDGTRLSIL.